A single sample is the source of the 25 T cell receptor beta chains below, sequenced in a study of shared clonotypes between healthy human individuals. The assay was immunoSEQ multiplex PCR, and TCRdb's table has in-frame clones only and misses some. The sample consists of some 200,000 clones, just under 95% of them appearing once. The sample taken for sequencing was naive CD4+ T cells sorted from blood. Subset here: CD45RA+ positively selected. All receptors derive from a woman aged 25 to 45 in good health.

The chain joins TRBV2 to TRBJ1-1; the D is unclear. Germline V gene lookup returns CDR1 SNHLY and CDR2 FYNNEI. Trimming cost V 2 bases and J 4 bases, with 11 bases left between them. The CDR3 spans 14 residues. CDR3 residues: CASSETGSVTEAFF. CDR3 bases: TGTGCCAGCAGTGAAACGGGGTCGGTCACTGAAGCTTTCTTT.

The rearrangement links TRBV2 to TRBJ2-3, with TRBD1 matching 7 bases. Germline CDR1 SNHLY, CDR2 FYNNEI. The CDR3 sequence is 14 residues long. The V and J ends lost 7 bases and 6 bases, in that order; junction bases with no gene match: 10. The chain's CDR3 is CASKDREVGDTQYF. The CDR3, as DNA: TGTGCCAGCAAAGACAGGGAAGTAGGTGATACGCAGTATTTT.

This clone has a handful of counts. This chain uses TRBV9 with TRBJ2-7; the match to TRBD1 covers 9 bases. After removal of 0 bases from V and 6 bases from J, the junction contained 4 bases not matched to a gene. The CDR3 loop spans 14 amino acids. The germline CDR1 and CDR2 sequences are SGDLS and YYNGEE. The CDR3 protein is CASSVVGTGSEQYF. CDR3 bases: TGTGCCAGCAGCGTAGTGGGGACAGGGAGCGAGCAGTACTTC.

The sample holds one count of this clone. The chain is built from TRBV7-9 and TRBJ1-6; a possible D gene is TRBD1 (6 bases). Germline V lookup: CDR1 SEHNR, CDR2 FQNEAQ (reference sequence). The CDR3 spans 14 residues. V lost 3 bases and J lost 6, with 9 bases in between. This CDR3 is CASSFTGSNSPLHF. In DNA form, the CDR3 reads TGTGCCAGCAGCTTCACAGGGAGTAATTCACCCCTCCACTTT.

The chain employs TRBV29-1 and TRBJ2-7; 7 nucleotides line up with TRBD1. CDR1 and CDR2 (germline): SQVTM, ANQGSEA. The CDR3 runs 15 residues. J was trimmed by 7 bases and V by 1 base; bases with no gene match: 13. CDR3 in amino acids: CSVEVKGQTSGEQYF. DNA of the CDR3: TGCAGCGTTGAAGTTAAGGGACAGACTTCGGGGGAGCAGTACTTC.

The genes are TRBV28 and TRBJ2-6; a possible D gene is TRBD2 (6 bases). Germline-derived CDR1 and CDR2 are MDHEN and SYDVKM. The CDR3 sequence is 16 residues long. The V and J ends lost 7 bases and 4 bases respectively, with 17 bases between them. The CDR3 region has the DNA TGTGCCAGCACCCGAGAAGGGAGGACAGGGGCCAACGTCCTGACTTTC. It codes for CASTREGRTGANVLTF.

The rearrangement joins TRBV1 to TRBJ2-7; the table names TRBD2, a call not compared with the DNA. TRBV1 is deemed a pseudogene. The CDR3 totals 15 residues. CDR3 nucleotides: TGCACCAGCCACAGAGGACTAGCGGGCACCTACGAGCAGTACTTC. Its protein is CTSHRGLAGTYEQYF.

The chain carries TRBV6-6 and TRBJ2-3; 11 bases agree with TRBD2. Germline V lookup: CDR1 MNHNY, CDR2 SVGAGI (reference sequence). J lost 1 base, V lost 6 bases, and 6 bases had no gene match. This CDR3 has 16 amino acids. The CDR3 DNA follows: TGTGCCAGCAGCCTGGGGACTAGCGGAGGCACAGATACGCAGTATTTT. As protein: CASSLGTSGGTDTQYF.

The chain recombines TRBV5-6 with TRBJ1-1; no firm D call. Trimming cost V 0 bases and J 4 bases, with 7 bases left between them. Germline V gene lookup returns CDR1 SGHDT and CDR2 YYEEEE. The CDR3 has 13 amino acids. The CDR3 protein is CASSLVMGTEAFF. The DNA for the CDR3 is TGTGCCAGCAGCTTGGTCATGGGCACTGAAGCTTTCTTT.

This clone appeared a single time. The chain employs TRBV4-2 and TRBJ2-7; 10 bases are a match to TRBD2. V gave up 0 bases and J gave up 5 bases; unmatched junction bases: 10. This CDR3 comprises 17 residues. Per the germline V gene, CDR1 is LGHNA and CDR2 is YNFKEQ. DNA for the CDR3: TGTGCCAGCAGCCAAGATGTTGCTAGCGGGAGTAGAAACGAGCAGTACTTC. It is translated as CASSQDVASGSRNEQYF.

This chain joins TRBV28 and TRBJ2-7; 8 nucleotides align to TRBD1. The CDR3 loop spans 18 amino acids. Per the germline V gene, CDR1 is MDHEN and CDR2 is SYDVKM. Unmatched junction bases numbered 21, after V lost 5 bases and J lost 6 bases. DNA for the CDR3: TGTGCCAGCAGTCTTAAAGGCCGACTCAGGGGGCGACCCCTCGAGCAGTACTTC. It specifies CASSLKGRLRGRPLEQYF.

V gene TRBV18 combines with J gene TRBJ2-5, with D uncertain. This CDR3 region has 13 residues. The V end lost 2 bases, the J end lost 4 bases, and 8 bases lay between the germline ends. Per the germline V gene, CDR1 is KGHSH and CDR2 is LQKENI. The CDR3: CASSPVLGETQYF. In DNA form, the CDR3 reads TGTGCCAGCTCACCAGTTCTAGGAGAGACCCAGTACTTC.

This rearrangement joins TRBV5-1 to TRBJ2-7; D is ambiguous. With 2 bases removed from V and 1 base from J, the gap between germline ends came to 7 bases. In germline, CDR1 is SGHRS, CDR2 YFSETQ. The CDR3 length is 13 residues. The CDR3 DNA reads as TGCGCCAGCAGCTTCGAAGGATCCTACGAGCAGTACTTC. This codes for CASSFEGSYEQYF.

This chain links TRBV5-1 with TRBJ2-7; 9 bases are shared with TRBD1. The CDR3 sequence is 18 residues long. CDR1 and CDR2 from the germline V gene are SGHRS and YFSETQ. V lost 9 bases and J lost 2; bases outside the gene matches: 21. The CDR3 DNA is TGCGCCAACAGGGGGCTGAGCCAAGGAACTTTGGGCCCCTACGAGCAGTACTTC. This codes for CANRGLSQGTLGPYEQYF.

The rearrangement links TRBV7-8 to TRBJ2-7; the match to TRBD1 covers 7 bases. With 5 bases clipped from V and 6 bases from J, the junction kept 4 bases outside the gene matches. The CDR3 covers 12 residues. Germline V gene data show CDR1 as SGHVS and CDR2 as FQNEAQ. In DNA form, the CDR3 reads TGTGCCAGCAGCGGGAACAGGGGCGAGCAGTACTTC. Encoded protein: CASSGNRGEQYF.

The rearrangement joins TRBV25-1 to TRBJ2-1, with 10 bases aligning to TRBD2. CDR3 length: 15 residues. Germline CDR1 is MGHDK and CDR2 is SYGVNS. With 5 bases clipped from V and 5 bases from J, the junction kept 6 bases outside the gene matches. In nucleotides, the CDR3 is TGTGCCAGCAGTCCCGGGACTAGCGTGAACAATGAGCAGTTCTTC. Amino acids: CASSPGTSVNNEQFF.

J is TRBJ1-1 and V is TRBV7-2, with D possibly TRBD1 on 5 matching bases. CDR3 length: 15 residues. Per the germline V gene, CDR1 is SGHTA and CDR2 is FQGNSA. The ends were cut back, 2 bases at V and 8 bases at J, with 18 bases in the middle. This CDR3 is CASSLYAQGEREAFF. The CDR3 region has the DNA TGTGCCAGCAGCTTATATGCTCAGGGTGAAAGGGAAGCTTTCTTT.

CDR3 residues: CASSPIGGNTEAFF. The CDR3 DNA follows: TGTGCCAGCAGCCCGATCGGCGGGAACACTGAAGCTTTCTTT. The chain is built from TRBV9 and TRBJ1-1, with D hard to call. Trimming removed 4 bases from V and 1 base from J, with 11 bases in between. The CDR3 has 14 amino acids. Per germline, CDR1 SGDLS and CDR2 YYNGEE.

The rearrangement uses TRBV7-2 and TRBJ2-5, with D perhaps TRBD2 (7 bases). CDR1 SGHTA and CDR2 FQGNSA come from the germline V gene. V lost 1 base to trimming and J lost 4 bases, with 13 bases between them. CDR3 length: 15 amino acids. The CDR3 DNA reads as TGTGCCAGCAGCTTAGAGCTTGCGGGGGCAGAGACCCAGTACTTC. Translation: CASSLELAGAETQYF.

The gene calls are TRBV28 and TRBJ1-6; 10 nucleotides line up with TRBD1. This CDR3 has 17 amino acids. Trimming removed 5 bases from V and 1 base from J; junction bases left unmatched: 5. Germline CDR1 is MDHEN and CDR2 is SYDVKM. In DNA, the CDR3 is TGTGCCAGCAGTAAGACAGGGGGCGCGTCCTATAATTCACCCCTCCACTTT. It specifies CASSKTGGASYNSPLHF.

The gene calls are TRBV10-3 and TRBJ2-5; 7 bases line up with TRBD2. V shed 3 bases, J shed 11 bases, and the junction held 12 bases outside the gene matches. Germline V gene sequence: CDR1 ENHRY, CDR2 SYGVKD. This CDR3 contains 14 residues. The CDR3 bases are TGTGCCATCAGTGAAGGCGGGAGCTCGGTAGAGCAGTACTTC. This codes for CAISEGGSSVEQYF.

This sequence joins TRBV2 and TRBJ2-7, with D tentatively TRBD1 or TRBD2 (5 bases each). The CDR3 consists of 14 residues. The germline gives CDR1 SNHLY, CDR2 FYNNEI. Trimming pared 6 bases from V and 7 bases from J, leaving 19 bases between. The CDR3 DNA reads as TGTGCCAGCAGGGGGGATACTCCGCTCGGGGAGCAGTACTTC. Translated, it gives CASRGDTPLGEQYF.

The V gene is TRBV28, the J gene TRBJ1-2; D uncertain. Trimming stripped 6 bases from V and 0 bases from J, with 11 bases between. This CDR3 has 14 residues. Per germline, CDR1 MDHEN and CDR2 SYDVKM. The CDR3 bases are TGTGCCAGCAGCTCCGATTTCCCTAACTATGGCTACACCTTC. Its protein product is CASSSDFPNYGYTF.

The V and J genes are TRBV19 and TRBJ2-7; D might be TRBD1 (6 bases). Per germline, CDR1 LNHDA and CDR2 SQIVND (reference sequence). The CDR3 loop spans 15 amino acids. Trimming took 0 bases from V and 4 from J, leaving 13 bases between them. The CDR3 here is CASSIDNGQIYEQYF. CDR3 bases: TGTGCCAGTAGTATAGATAACGGACAGATTTACGAGCAGTACTTC.

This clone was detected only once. CDR3 DNA: TGTGCCAGCTCATCACGGGAGTCGAACGAGCAGTACTTC. Translation gives CASSSRESNEQYF. The chain carries TRBV18 and TRBJ2-5; perhaps TRBD2 as D (6 bases). The J call may be faulty, since TRBJ2-7 better matches the DNA end. The CDR3 is 13 residues long. The germline V gene encodes CDR1 KGHSH and CDR2 LQKENI.